These 25 T cell receptor beta chains came from one sample sequenced in a study of breast tumors, draining lymph nodes, adjacent tissues. A single record per CDR3 protein comes from TCRdb applying MiXCR to the multiplex PCR reads. This sample has about 180,000 distinct CDR3 sequences, with 30% to 35% found just once. Axillary draining lymph nodes of breast cancer patients supplied the node samples. The sequenced sample was axillary lymph node tissue. The receptors here all came from a female donor with breast cancer. Some clones in this sample may be carry-over from other donors' samples.

Ten or more counts support this clonotype. The chain has TRBV13 and TRBJ1-2; maybe TRBD1 (6 bases). This CDR3 region has 12 residues. Germline values: CDR1 PRHDT, CDR2 FYEKMQ (reference sequence). Trimming stripped 4 bases from V and 6 bases from J, with 9 bases between. CDR3 DNA sequence: TGTGCCAGCAGCTCCGGGACACATGGCTACACCTTC. Residues: CASSSGTHGYTF.

This clonotype was seen repeatedly, ten times or more. The J gene is TRBJ1-5, the V gene TRBV15, with a tentative D call TRBD1 (6 bases). Trimming took 8 bases from V and 4 from J, leaving 12 bases between them. The CDR3 is 13 residues long. The germline CDR1 and CDR2 sequences are LNHNV and YYDKDF (reference sequence). CDR3 DNA: TGTGCCACCGGAGGGGGGATGAATCAGCCCCAGCATTTT. Amino acids: CATGGGMNQPQHF.

This clonotype was observed a few times. The J gene is TRBJ2-5, the V gene TRBV6-2 or TRBV6-3; weak D call: TRBD2 (5 bases). This CDR3 has 14 amino acids. Germline V gives CDR1 MNHEY, CDR2 SVGEGT. The germline V and J ends were trimmed by 2 bases and 2 bases, with 9 bases remaining between them. The CDR3 loop reads CASSYTGSQETQYF. The DNA for the CDR3 is TGTGCCAGCAGTTACACGGGGAGTCAAGAGACCCAGTACTTC.

CDR3 bases: TGTGCCAGCAGTCCCGGGACTAGCGGGACTAGCTCCTACGAGCAGTACTTC. It codes for CASSPGTSGTSSYEQYF. The chain uses TRBV2 and TRBJ2-7; TRBD2 matches 13 bases. V shed 5 bases and J 0 bases; nucleotides not matched to a gene: 7. This CDR3 has 17 residues. CDR1 and CDR2 (germline): SNHLY, FYNNEI.

This chain uses TRBV7-3 with TRBJ2-3; 8 positions match TRBD2. Looked up from germline, CDR1 is SGHTA and CDR2 is FQGTGA. This CDR3 contains 18 residues. V lost 0 bases to trimming and J lost 10 bases; unmatched junction nucleotides: 18. This CDR3 is CASSLTGLEEHSTHAQYF. The CDR3 DNA follows: TGTGCCAGCAGCTTAACGGGACTAGAAGAACACAGCACACATGCGCAGTATTTT.

At least ten counts were recorded for this clonotype. Here the CDR3 DNA reads TGTGCCAGCAGCCAAGGAGAGACAAACAGGGGGTACGGCAATCAGCCCCAGCATTTT. Amino acids: CASSQGETNRGYGNQPQHF. The rearrangement links TRBV14 to TRBJ1-5, with 8 bases aligning to TRBD1. The CDR3 is made up of 19 amino acids. CDR1 is SGHDN, CDR2 FVKESK, per germline. Germline trimming cut 1 base from V and 2 bases from J; bases unmatched to any gene: 13.

This clonotype was observed a few times. One base away lies a much larger clone, so this may be a sequencing read error. The chain couples TRBV6-6 to TRBJ2-2; D remains unclear. Germline values: CDR1 MNHNY, CDR2 SVGAGI (reference sequence). V was shortened by 8 bases and J by 1 base, with 8 bases between the two germline ends. CDR3 length: 13 amino acids. Here the CDR3 reads CASGPGNTGELFF. Written as DNA, the CDR3 is TGTGCCAGCGGGCCAGGGAACACCGGGGAGCTGTTTTTT.

The chain combines TRBV7-7 with TRBJ2-7; D call uncertain. The CDR3 extends over 12 amino acids. Germline CDR1 reads SSHAT; CDR2 reads FNYEAQ (reference sequence). The CDR3 here is CASLGTDREQYF. DNA of the CDR3: TGTGCTAGCTTGGGCACGGATCGCGAGCAGTACTTC.

In its sample, this clonotype was seen many times. A much larger clone sits a single nucleotide away, making a read error possible. The J gene is TRBJ2-3, the V gene TRBV2; D is possibly TRBD2 (6 bases). Between the trimmed V and J ends, which lost 6 bases and 4 bases, there was a span of 11 bases. Germline loops: CDR1 SNHLY, CDR2 FYNNEI. CDR3 length: 13 amino acids. The CDR3 here is CASSAEGSDTQYF. In nucleotides, the CDR3 is TGTGCCAGCAGCGCGGAGGGCTCAGATACGCAGTATTTT.

With respect to this clonotype: A much larger clone differs by one base, so this may be a read error. The J gene is TRBJ2-1, the V gene TRBV12-3 or TRBV12-4; 7 bases align to TRBD2. This CDR3 contains 14 residues. The V and J ends lost 3 bases and 3 bases, in that order; junction bases with no gene match: 2. The chain's CDR3 is CASSFAGVYNEQFF. The DNA for the CDR3 is TGTGCCAGCAGTTTCGCGGGAGTCTACAATGAGCAGTTCTTC.

The sample holds a few counts of this clonotype. A much larger clonotype is one base distant, so this may be a read error. The CDR3 DNA is TGCGCCAGCAGCGGGGGGGGTAGGGTAAATGAGCAGCTCTTC. It is translated as CASSGGGRVNEQLF. The V call is TRBV5-1, the J call TRBJ2-1; 7 bases agree with TRBD2. There are 14 residues in the CDR3. CDR1 is SGHRS and CDR2 is YFSETQ in the germline V gene. Based on the CDR3 plus reference TRBV5-1 and TRBJ2-1, the full variable domain is KAGVTQTPRYLIKTRGQQVTLSCSPISGHRSVSWYQQTPGQGLQFLFEYFSETQRNKGNFPGRFSGRQFSNSRSEMNVSTLELGDSALYLCASSGGGRVNEQLFGPGTRLTVL.

At least ten counts were recorded for this clonotype. The chain couples TRBV20-1 to TRBJ1-5; 9 positions match TRBD1. Trimming at V came to 1 base and at J to 6 bases, leaving 7 bases not matched to a gene. The CDR3 sequence is 15 residues long. CDR1 is DFQATT and CDR2 is SNEGSKA in the germline V gene (reference sequence). The CDR3 bases are TGCAGTGCTAGAGGGACAGGGGCGAGGGGTCAGCCCCAGCATTTT. Protein: CSARGTGARGQPQHF.

This clonotype occurred many times. The chain combines TRBV24-1 with TRBJ2-1; the match to TRBD2 covers 7 bases. V dropped 7 bases and J dropped 10; count of bases not matched to a gene: 6. CDR1 KGHDR and CDR2 SFDVKD come from the germline V gene. The CDR3 consists of 12 residues. The CDR3 loop reads CATSRDYTEQFF. The CDR3 DNA is TGTGCCACCAGCCGGGACTACACCGAGCAGTTCTTC.

This clonotype was recorded a few times. Here the CDR3 omits its conserved ending phenylalanine or tryptophan, so a read error is the likely source. The rearrangement uses TRBV5-5 and TRBJ2-5; tentative D call: TRBD2 (6 bases). Germline assignment: CDR1 SGHKS and CDR2 YYEKEE (reference sequence). CDR3 size: 15 residues. The V end was cut by 0 bases, the J end by 5 bases, with 14 bases between. The CDR3 DNA sequence: TGTGCCAGCAGCTTGGGCGGCGGGGTAGCGGAGACCCAGTACTCC. Translated, it gives CASSLGGGVAETQYS.

This clonotype has at least ten counts. The V call is TRBV15, the J call TRBJ2-7; D might be TRBD2 (7 bases). Trimming shortened V by 0 bases and J by 3 bases, and 15 bases separated the two germline ends. Per the germline V gene, CDR1 is LNHNV and CDR2 is YYDKDF (reference sequence). CDR3 length equals 16 residues. The CDR3 DNA sequence: TGTGCCACCAGCAGAGATTGGGCGGGGGCGGACTACGAGCAGTACTTC. It encodes CATSRDWAGADYEQYF. Based on the CDR3 plus reference TRBV15 and TRBJ2-7, the full variable domain is DAMVIQNPRYQVTQFGKPVTLSCSQTLNHNVMYWYQQKSSQAPKLLFHYYDKDFNNEADTPDNFQSRRPNTSFCFLDIRSPGLGDTAMYLCATSRDWAGADYEQYFGPGTRLTVT.

There are a few counts of this clonotype. This may stem from a read error, because a much larger clone lies one nucleotide away. This is likely a read error, given that the CDR3 carries no conserved phenylalanine or tryptophan at its end. The J gene is TRBJ2-1, the V gene TRBV7-9, with D perhaps TRBD2 (6 bases). The CDR3 runs 14 residues. The V and J ends lost 7 bases and 5 bases respectively, with 15 bases between them. Germline V lookup: CDR1 SEHNR, CDR2 FQNEAQ (reference sequence). CDR3 in DNA: TGTGCCAGCAAATTCCGGGACTGGCACAATGAGCAGTTCCTC. It is translated as CASKFRDWHNEQFL.

This clonotype was seen repeatedly, ten times or more. The V gene is TRBV20-1, the J gene TRBJ2-7; TRBD1 agrees at 9 bases. CDR3 size: 14 residues. The germline V gene has CDR1 DFQATT and CDR2 SNEGSKA (reference sequence). Trimming removed 5 bases from V and 2 bases from J; junction bases left unmatched: 7. The CDR3 reads CSAVKDRGAYEQYF. As DNA, the CDR3 is TGCAGTGCTGTTAAAGACAGGGGGGCCTACGAGCAGTACTTC.

Points on this clonotype: Mismatch with germline at one junction end may stem from a read error. The gene calls are TRBV20-1 and TRBJ1-1; weak D call: TRBD1 (5 bases). The CDR3 totals 11 residues. Germline V gives CDR1 DFQATT, CDR2 SNEGSKA (reference sequence). CDR3 amino acids: CSASGGPRASF. DNA of the CDR3: TGCAGTGCTAGTGGGGGACCGAGGGCTTCCTTT.

About this clonotype: Compared with germline, one end of the junction differs, possibly owing to a read error. The chain links TRBV4-2 to TRBJ2-4, with D maybe TRBD1 (6 bases). The CDR3 covers 15 residues. The germline CDR1 and CDR2 sequences are LGHNA and YNFKEQ. Here the CDR3 DNA reads TGTGCCGGCAGCCCCATGGAAGGGGGCAAAAACATTCAGTACTTC. This codes for CAGSPMEGGKNIQYF.

This clonotype came up many times. CDR3 nucleotide sequence: TGTGCCAGCAGCCGCCACGGGAGGAGAGAAAAACTGTTTTTT. The encoded protein is CASSRHGRREKLFF. The chain carries TRBV5-6 and TRBJ1-4; D unresolved. CDR1 is SGHDT and CDR2 is YYEEEE in the germline V gene. The CDR3 has 14 residues. V was shortened by 4 bases and J by 8 bases, with 15 bases between the two germline ends.

This sequence joins TRBV20-1 and TRBJ2-1; weak D call: TRBD2 (7 bases). The germline CDR1 and CDR2 sequences are DFQATT and SNEGSKA (reference sequence). This CDR3 is built from 16 residues. Trimming removed 5 bases from V and 0 bases from J, with 17 bases in between. The CDR3 DNA is TGCAGTGCTTGGGACGGGGGCGGGAGCTCCTACAATGAGCAGTTCTTC. This codes for CSAWDGGGSSYNEQFF.

This clonotype appeared many times. The V gene is TRBV27, the J gene TRBJ1-6; D might be TRBD1 (6 bases). V lost 4 bases and J lost 7, with 17 bases in between. This CDR3 spans 16 amino acids. Germline V CDR1 and CDR2: MNHEY, SMNVEV (reference sequence). The CDR3 loop reads CASSSLTGFENSPLHF. The CDR3 DNA reads as TGTGCCAGCAGTTCCTTAACAGGGTTTGAGAATTCACCCCTCCACTTT.

The chain employs TRBV7-9 and TRBJ1-2; TRBD1 matches at 8 bases. CDR1 and CDR2 (germline): SEHNR, FQNEAQ (reference sequence). V was pared by 3 bases and J by 12 bases, with 6 bases of the junction left unmatched. The CDR3 is 12 residues long. Here the CDR3 reads CASSLGQAGNTF. The CDR3, as DNA: TGTGCCAGCAGCTTGGGACAGGCTGGAAACACCTTC.

This clonotype has at least ten counts. The chain employs TRBV6-6 and TRBJ1-3; maybe TRBD1 (5 bases). V dropped 11 bases and J dropped 2 bases, with 13 bases sitting between them. The germline V gene encodes CDR1 MNHNY and CDR2 SVGAGI (reference sequence). This CDR3 region has 13 residues. CDR3 sequence reads: CALAQGTGNTIYF. The CDR3 DNA is TGTGCCCTCGCCCAGGGTACTGGAAACACCATATATTTT.

This clonotype has a count of ten or more. The chain carries TRBV28 and TRBJ2-2, with TRBD1 identical over 8 bases. CDR1 and CDR2 (germline): MDHEN, SYDVKM. Unmatched junction bases numbered 4, after V lost 6 bases and J lost 4 bases. The CDR3 loop spans 14 amino acids. CDR3 region: CASSPGGFTGELFF. The CDR3 DNA is TGTGCCAGCAGCCCAGGGGGCTTCACCGGGGAGCTGTTTTTT.